The present T cell receptor (beta chain) was sequenced within a study of cytomegalovirus exposure and HLA in healthy donors. Study-level points and caveats: Confirmation was obtained in vitro that a few CMV-associated chains are specific for CMV antigens. About 90% or about 30% of the time was how often most TCR beta V segments were productive, according to an earlier analysis.

Worth noting for this clone: The antigen is not known. The junction departs from the called germline gene at one end, perhaps through a read error.

The primer mix had 60 Vbeta and 13 Jbeta primers. Measured with immunoSEQ multiplex PCR; TCRdb has only the in-frame clones, and not every one. The table lists over 150,000 clones, approximately 77% of them singletons, with approximately 2.3% in the top ten. This CDR3 is 14 amino acids long. The germline V gene encodes CDR1 SEHNR and CDR2 FQNEAQ (reference sequence). The genes are TRBV7-9 and TRBJ2-7; D is uncertain. Sequencing used PBMCs. The sequence was obtained from a man over 45 in good health and CMV-seropositive. The CDR3 is CASSQGAQGLLRSF. Written as DNA, the CDR3 is TGTGCCAGCAGTCAAGGCGCGCAAGGCCTCCTGCGGTCCTTC. Filled out from reference TRBV7-9 and TRBJ2-7, the complete variable domain reads DTGVSQNPRHKITKRGQNVTFRCDPISEHNRLYWYRQTLGQGPEFLTYFQNEAQLEKSRLLSDRFSAERPKGSFSTLEIQRTEQGDSAMYLCASSQGAQGLLRSFGPGTRLTVT.